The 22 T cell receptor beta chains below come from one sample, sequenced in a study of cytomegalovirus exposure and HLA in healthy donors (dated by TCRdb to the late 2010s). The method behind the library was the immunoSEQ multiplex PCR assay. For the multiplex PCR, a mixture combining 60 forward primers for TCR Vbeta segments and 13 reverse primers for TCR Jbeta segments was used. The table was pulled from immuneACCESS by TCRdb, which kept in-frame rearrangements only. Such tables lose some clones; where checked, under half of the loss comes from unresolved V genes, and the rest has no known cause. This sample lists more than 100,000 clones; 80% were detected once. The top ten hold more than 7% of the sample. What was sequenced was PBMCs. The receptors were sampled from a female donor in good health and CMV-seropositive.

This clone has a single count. The CDR3 sequence is CASSQDLSSGANVLTF. CDR3 DNA: TGTGCCAGCAGCCAAGATTTGAGCTCTGGGGCCAACGTCCTGACTTTC. The chain employs TRBV4-2 and TRBJ2-6; the D is unclear. Germline V gene data show CDR1 as LGHNA and CDR2 as YNFKEQ. The CDR3 sequence is 16 residues long. V was trimmed by 0 bases and J by 0 bases, leaving 6 bases between them.

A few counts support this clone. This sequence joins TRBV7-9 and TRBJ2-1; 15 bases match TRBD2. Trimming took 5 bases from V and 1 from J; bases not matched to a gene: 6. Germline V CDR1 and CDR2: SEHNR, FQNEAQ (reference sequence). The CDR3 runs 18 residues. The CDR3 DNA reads TGTGCCAGCAGCCCAACAGGGACTAGCGGGGGGTCCTACAATGAGCAGTTCTTC. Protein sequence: CASSPTGTSGGSYNEQFF.

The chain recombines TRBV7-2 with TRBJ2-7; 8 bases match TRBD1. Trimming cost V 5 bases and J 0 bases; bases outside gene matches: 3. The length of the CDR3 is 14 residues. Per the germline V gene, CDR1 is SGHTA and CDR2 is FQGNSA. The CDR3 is CASSQDRGSYEQYF. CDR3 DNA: TGTGCCAGCAGCCAAGACAGGGGCTCCTACGAGCAGTACTTC.

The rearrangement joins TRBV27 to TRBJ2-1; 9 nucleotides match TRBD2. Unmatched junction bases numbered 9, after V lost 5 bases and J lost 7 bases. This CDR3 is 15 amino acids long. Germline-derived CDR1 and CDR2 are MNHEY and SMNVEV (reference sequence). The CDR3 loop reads CASSPRTSVGNEQFF. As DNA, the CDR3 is TGTGCCAGCAGTCCCCGGACTAGCGTTGGAAATGAGCAGTTCTTC.

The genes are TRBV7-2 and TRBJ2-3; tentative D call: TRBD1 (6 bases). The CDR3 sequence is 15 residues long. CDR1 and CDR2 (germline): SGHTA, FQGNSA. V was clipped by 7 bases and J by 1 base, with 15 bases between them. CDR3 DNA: TGTGCCAGCATCCTCCGGGACACTCGCACAGATACGCAGTATTTT. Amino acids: CASILRDTRTDTQYF.

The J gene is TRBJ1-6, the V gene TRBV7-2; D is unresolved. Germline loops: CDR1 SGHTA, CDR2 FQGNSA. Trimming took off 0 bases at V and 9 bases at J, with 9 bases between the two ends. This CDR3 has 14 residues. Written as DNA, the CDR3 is TGTGCCAGCAGCTTAGCCAGGCTGGGTTCACCCCTCCACTTT. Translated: CASSLARLGSPLHF. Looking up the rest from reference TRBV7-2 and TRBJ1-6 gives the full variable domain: GAGVSQSPSNKVTEKGKDVELRCDPISGHTALYWYRQSLGQGLEFLIYFQGNSAPDKSGLPSDRFSAERTGGSVSTLTIQRTQQEDSAVYLCASSLARLGSPLHFGNGTRLTVT.

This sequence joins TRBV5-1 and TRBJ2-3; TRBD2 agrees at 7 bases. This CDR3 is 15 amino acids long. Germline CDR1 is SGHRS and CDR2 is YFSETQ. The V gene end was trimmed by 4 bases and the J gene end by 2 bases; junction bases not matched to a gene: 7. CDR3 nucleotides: TGCGCCAGCAGCCCTAGAGCGGGGTCCACAGATACGCAGTATTTT. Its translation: CASSPRAGSTDTQYF.

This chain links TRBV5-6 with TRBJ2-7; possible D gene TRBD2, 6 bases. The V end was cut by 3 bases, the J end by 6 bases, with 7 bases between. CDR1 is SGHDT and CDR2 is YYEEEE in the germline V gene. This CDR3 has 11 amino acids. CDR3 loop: CASSSEGEQYF. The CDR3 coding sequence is TGTGCCAGCAGCTCGGAGGGCGAGCAGTACTTC.

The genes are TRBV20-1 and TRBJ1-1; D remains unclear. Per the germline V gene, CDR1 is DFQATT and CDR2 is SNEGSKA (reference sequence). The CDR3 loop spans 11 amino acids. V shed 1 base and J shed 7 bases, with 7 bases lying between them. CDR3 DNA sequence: TGCAGTGCTAGAGGGGCAGGTGAAGCTTTCTTT. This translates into CSARGAGEAFF.

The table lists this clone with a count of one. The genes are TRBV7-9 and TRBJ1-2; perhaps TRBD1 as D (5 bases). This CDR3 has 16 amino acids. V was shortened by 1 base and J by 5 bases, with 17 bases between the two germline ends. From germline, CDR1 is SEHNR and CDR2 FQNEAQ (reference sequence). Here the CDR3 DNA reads TGTGCCAGCAGCTTAGGGGCGGGGCTATCACCATATGGCTACACCTTC. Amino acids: CASSLGAGLSPYGYTF.

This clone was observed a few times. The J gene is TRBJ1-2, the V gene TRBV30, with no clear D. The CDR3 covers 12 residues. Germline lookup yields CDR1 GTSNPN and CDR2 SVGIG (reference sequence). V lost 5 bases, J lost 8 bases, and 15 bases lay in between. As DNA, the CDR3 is TGTGCCTGGTCGACCGTGGGAGGAGGCTACACCTTC. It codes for CAWSTVGGGYTF.

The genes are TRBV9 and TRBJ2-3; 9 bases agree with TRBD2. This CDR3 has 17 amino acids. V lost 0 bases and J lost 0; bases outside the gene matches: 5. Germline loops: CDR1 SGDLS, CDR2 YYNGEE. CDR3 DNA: TGTGCCAGCAGCGTAGACACTAGCGGGTATAGCACAGATACGCAGTATTTT. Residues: CASSVDTSGYSTDTQYF. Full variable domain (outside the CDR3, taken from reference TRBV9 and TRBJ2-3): DSGVTQTPKHLITATGQRVTLRCSPRSGDLSVYWYQQSLDQGLQFLIQYYNGEERAKGNILERFSAQQFPDLHSELNLSSLELGDSALYFCASSVDTSGYSTDTQYFGPGTRLTVL.

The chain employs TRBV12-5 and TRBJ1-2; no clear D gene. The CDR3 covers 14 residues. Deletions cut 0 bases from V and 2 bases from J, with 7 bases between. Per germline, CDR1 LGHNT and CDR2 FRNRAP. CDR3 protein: CASGLVTLNYGYTF. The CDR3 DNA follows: TGTGCTAGTGGTTTGGTAACCCTAAACTATGGCTACACCTTC.

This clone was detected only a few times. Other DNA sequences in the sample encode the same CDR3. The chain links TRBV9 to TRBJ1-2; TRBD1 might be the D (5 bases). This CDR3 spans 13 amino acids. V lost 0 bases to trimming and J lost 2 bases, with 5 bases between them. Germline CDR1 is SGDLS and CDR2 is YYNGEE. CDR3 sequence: CASSVDRNYGYTF. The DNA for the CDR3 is TGTGCCAGCAGCGTAGACAGGAACTATGGCTACACCTTC. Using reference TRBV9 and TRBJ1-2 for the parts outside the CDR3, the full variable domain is DSGVTQTPKHLITATGQRVTLRCSPRSGDLSVYWYQQSLDQGLQFLIQYYNGEERAKGNILERFSAQQFPDLHSELNLSSLELGDSALYFCASSVDRNYGYTFGSGTRLTVV.

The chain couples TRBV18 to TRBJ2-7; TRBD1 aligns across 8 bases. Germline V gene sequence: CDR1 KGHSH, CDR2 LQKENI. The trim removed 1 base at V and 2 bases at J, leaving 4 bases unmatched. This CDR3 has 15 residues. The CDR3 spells CASSPLGQGTYEQYF. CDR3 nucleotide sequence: TGTGCCAGCTCACCACTCGGACAGGGTACCTACGAGCAGTACTTC.

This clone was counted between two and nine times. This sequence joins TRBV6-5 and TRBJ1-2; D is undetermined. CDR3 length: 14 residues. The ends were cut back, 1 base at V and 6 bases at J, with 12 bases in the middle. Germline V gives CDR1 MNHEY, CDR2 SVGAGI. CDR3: CASSYYGGSNGYTF. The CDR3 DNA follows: TGTGCCAGCAGTTACTATGGAGGGTCTAATGGCTACACCTTC.

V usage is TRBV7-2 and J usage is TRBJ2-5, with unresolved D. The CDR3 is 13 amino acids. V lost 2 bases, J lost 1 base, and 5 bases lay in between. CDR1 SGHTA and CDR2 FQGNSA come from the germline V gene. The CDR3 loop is CASSLLFQETQYF. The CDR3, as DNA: TGTGCCAGCAGCTTACTGTTCCAAGAGACCCAGTACTTC.

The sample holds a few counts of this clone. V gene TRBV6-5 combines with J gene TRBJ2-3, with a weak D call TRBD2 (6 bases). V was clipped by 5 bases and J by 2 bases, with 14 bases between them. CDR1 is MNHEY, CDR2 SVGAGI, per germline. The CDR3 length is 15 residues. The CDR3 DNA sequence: TGTGCCAGCAGTCTAATTAGCGGCCCCACAGATACGCAGTATTTT. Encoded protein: CASSLISGPTDTQYF.

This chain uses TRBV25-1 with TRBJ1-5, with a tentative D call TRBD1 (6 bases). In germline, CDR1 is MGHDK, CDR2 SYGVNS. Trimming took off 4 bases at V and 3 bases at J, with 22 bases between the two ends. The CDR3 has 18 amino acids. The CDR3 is CASSVLSTGSGANQPQHF. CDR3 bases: TGTGCCAGCAGTGTCTTATCCACAGGGAGCGGCGCCAATCAGCCCCAGCATTTT.

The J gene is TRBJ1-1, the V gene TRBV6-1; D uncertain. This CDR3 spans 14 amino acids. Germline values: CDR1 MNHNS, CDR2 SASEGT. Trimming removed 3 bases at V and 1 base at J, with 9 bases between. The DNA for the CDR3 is TGTGCCAGCAGTGATGCGTACGGGAACACTGAAGCTTTCTTT. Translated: CASSDAYGNTEAFF.

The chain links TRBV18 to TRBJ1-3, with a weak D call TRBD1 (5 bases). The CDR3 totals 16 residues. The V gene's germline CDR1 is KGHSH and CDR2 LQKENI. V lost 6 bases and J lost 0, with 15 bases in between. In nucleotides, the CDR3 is TGTGCCAGCTCGGCGGGGACGATCGGCTCTGGAAACACCATATATTTT. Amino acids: CASSAGTIGSGNTIYF.

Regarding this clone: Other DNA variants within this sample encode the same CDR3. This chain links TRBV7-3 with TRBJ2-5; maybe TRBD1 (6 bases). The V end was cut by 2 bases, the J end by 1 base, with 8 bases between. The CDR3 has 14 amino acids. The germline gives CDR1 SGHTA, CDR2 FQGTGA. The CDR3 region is CASSLQGGQETQYF. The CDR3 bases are TGTGCCAGCAGCTTACAAGGGGGCCAAGAGACCCAGTACTTC.